Listed below are T cell receptor beta chains from one sample, sequenced in a study of blood T cell repertoires in COVID-19. The assay was immunoSEQ multiplex PCR, and TCRdb's table has in-frame clones only and misses some. The profile shows tens of thousands of clones, about 76% of them singletons. Material: peripheral blood. Receptor source: a woman aged 80 or over with active or convalescent COVID-19. CDR3s include the opening cysteine and the closing phenylalanine or tryptophan. The D gene is left open where the match is weak. Part of the rows lack a size; the others show once, few, many or a class for expanded clones.

clone_size d_call j_call v_call cdr3_aa cdr3_nt
NA NA TRBJ2-1 TRBV7-8 CASSLRPGQDNEQFF TGTGCCAGCAGCTTAAGGCCAGGGCAGGACAATGAGCAGTTCTTC
NA TRBD2 TRBJ2-7 TRBV11-2 CASTLLRGRSSYEQYF TGTGCCAGCACCCTACTGCGGGGGAGAAGCTCCTACGAGCAGTACTTC
NA TRBD1 TRBJ2-7 TRBV2 CASRDPGTGYEQYF TGTGCCAGCAGAGACCCCGGGACAGGCTACGAGCAGTACTTC
few TRBD2 TRBJ2-7 TRBV6-1 CASSDLISGSAYEQYF TGTGCCAGCAGTGACCTGATTAGCGGGTCGGCCTACGAGCAGTACTTC
NA NA TRBJ2-1 TRBV5-1 CASSLAAAGVNEQFF TGCGCCAGCAGCTTGGCCGCCGCAGGGGTCAATGAGCAGTTCTTC
NA TRBD1 TRBJ2-3 TRBV5-1 CASSLEGTGGGTDTQYF TGCGCCAGCAGCTTGGAAGGGACAGGGGGTGGCACAGATACGCAGTATTTT
NA NA TRBJ1-2 TRBV12-3/TRBV12-4 CASSLDTDGYTF TGTGCCAGCAGTTTAGATACAGATGGCTACACCTTC
NA TRBD2 TRBJ2-5 TRBV7-2 CASSFGGGADETQYF TGTGCCAGCAGCTTCGGCGGGGGGGCCGATGAGACCCAGTACTTC
many TRBD2 TRBJ2-3 TRBV9 CASSVASGGSTDTQYF TGTGCCAGCAGCGTAGCAAGCGGGGGAAGCACAGATACGCAGTATTTT
NA NA TRBJ1-2 TRBV20-1 CSARAGYGYTF TGCAGTGCTAGAGCAGGATATGGCTACACCTTC
NA TRBD1 TRBJ2-2 TRBV19 CASGKQGSTGELFF TGTGCCAGTGGAAAACAGGGGAGCACCGGGGAGCTGTTTTTT
NA TRBD1 TRBJ2-2 TRBV5-1 CASSLEQGVRTGELFF TGCGCCAGCAGCTTGGAACAGGGGGTTAGGACCGGGGAGCTGTTTTTT
NA NA TRBJ1-2 TRBV27 CASSLAGSYGYTF TGTGCCAGCAGTCTCGCCGGGAGCTATGGCTACACCTTC
NA TRBD1 TRBJ1-3 TRBV5-1 CASSLQGGRSGNTIYF TGCGCCAGCAGCTTGCAGGGGGGAAGGTCTGGAAACACCATATATTTT
NA NA TRBJ1-1 TRBV6-6 CASSYLNTEAFF TGTGCCAGCAGTTACCTCAACACTGAAGCTTTCTTT
NA NA TRBJ2-2 TRBV6-4 CASSGTLNTGELFF TGTGCCAGCAGTGGGACTCTTAACACCGGGGAGCTGTTTTTT
NA NA TRBJ1-1 TRBV19 CASRRTANTEAFF TGTGCCAGTAGGCGGACAGCGAACACTGAAGCTTTCTTT
NA NA TRBJ1-2 TRBV10-2 CASSPSNQGNYGYTF TGCGCCAGCAGTCCATCCAACCAGGGCAACTATGGCTACACCTTC
NA TRBD2 TRBJ2-3 TRBV27 CASSQGLAISTDTQYF TGTGCCAGCAGTCAGGGACTAGCGATAAGCACAGATACGCAGTATTTT
NA TRBD1 TRBJ2-5 TRBV6-1 CASSRGQGETQYF TGTGCCAGCAGCCGAGGACAGGGAGAGACCCAGTACTTC
NA NA TRBJ2-2 TRBV5-1 CASSPDPGTGELFF TGCGCCAGCAGCCCGGACCCAGGGACCGGGGAGCTGTTTTTT
NA NA TRBJ2-7 TRBV4-1 CASSQEDYYEQYF TGCGCCAGCAGCCAAGAAGACTACTACGAGCAGTACTTC
many TRBD1 TRBJ1-5 TRBV19 CASGQGLLQPQHF TGTGCCAGTGGACAGGGCCTCCTTCAGCCCCAGCATTTT
NA NA TRBJ1-6 TRBV11-2 CASSFGGGLYNSPLHF TGTGCCAGCAGCTTCGGAGGTGGGCTCTATAATTCACCCCTCCACTTT
once NA TRBJ1-1 TRBV7-2 CASTHGELNTEAFF TGTGCCAGCACCCACGGTGAACTGAACACTGAAGCTTTCTTT
NA NA TRBJ1-4 TRBV6-5 CASSQNQNEKLFF TGTGCCAGCAGTCAAAACCAGAATGAAAAACTGTTTTTT
NA NA TRBJ1-2 TRBV3-1/TRBV3-2 CASSQVNGYGYTF TGTGCCAGCAGCCAAGTTAACGGCTATGGCTACACCTTC
once NA TRBJ1-4 TRBV4-1 CASSHRGRQSPNEKLFF TGCGCCAGCAGCCACCGGGGGAGACAGAGCCCTAATGAAAAACTGTTTTTT
few NA TRBJ1-1 TRBV30 CAWSRRSGLNTEAFF TGTGCCTGGAGCCGTCGGTCAGGTTTGAACACTGAAGCTTTCTTT
NA TRBD1 TRBJ1-6 TRBV6-5 CASTLGDRGSPLHF TGTGCCAGCACCCTAGGGGACAGGGGTTCACCCCTCCACTTT